This T cell receptor (beta chain) was captured by sequencing in a study of technical replicates of blood from several donors. Sequencing was performed with immunoSEQ multiplex PCR; in TCRdb, only in-frame clones are kept and a portion is missing. The sample has about 100,000 clones, about 96% seen once; the top ten hold about 0.39%. This clone was recorded once. Sequencing used T cells isolated from PBMCs. The TCR was taken from a human donor in good health.

In DNA, the CDR3 is TGTGCCAGCAGTTTAAGGACAGGGTCGGTCACCGGGGAGCTGTTTTTT. It encodes CASSLRTGSVTGELFF. The chain is built from TRBV27 and TRBJ2-2; 8 positions match TRBD1. V gave up 2 bases and J gave up 4 bases; unmatched junction bases: 6. Germline V CDR1 and CDR2: MNHEY, SMNVEV (reference sequence). The CDR3 spans 16 residues.